The 20 T cell receptor beta chains in this list originate from one sample, sequenced in a study of cytomegalovirus exposure and HLA in healthy donors. PCR primers comprised 60 Vbeta and 13 Jbeta primers. Generated by immunoSEQ multiplex PCR, the TCRdb table keeps only in-frame clones and is missing some. Altogether tens of thousands of clones are present, about three quarters being singletons, with the ten largest covering around 5%. Sequenced sample: PBMCs. These receptors were obtained from a man younger than 45 in good health and CMV-seropositive.

This clone was recorded a few times. The chain uses TRBV7-8 and TRBJ1-1; TRBD1 matches 7 bases. Germline V gene data show CDR1 as SGHVS and CDR2 as FQNEAQ. This CDR3 spans 13 amino acids. J lost 7 bases, V lost 3 bases, and 5 bases had no gene match. CDR3 in amino acids: CASSFDRELEAFF. CDR3 in DNA: TGTGCCAGCAGCTTTGACAGGGAGCTTGAAGCTTTCTTT. Based on the CDR3 plus reference TRBV7-8 and TRBJ1-1, the full variable domain is GAGVSQSPRYKVAKRGQDVALRCDPISGHVSLFWYQQALGQGPEFLTYFQNEAQLDKSGLPSDRFFAERPEGSVSTLKIQRTQQEDSAVYLCASSFDRELEAFFGQGTRLTVV.

This clone has more than one count but fewer than ten. The genes are TRBV2 and TRBJ1-1; 8 nucleotides line up with TRBD1. V was clipped by 7 bases and J by 5 bases; unmatched bases: 12. The CDR3 consists of 15 residues. The germline gives CDR1 SNHLY, CDR2 FYNNEI. CDR3 region: CASTFSTGGRTEAFF. The CDR3 DNA reads TGTGCCAGCACCTTCTCCACAGGGGGTCGGACTGAAGCTTTCTTT.

The genes are TRBV5-4 and TRBJ2-7; 14 nucleotides line up with TRBD2. The CDR3 has 15 amino acids. In germline, CDR1 is SGHNT, CDR2 YYREEE (reference sequence). The V and J ends lost 4 bases and 2 bases, in that order; junction bases with no gene match: 2. CDR3 DNA sequence: TGTGCCAGCAGCACGGGACTAGCGGGGGCCTACGAGCAGTACGTC. Encoded protein: CASSTGLAGAYEQYV.

In this sample, this clone turned up a few times. The chain joins TRBV28 to TRBJ2-7; tentatively, D is TRBD1 (5 bases). V lost 6 bases, J lost 6 bases, and 12 bases lay in between. CDR1 and CDR2 from the germline V gene are MDHEN and SYDVKM. The CDR3 is 12 amino acids. The CDR3 nucleotides read TGTGCCAGCAGCCCCGTGGGGCGCGAGCAGTACTTC. Encoded protein: CASSPVGREQYF.

This sequence joins TRBV7-9 and TRBJ1-3; TRBD1 might be the D (6 bases). CDR1 and CDR2 (germline): SEHNR, FQNEAQ (reference sequence). Trimming pared 6 bases from V and 4 bases from J, leaving 10 bases between. The CDR3 runs 13 residues. The CDR3, as DNA: TGTGCCAGCAGAGGGGGGGCCGGAAACACCATATATTTT. Translation: CASRGGAGNTIYF.

The V gene is TRBV9, the J gene TRBJ1-3; D is uncertain. The CDR3 spans 13 residues. Per germline, CDR1 SGDLS and CDR2 YYNGEE. The V gene lost 4 bases and the J gene lost 2 bases, with 7 bases spanning the gap. The CDR3 loop reads CASSSHAGNTIYF. The CDR3 DNA reads as TGTGCCAGCAGCTCCCATGCTGGAAACACCATATATTTT.

The genes are TRBV10-3 and TRBJ2-3; 8 bases fit TRBD2. Trimming cost V 10 bases and J 5 bases; bases outside gene matches: 11. This CDR3 is 14 amino acids long. CDR1 is ENHRY and CDR2 is SYGVKD in the germline V gene. The CDR3 DNA reads TGTGCCACGTCTCCCGGGACTAGAATAGATACGCAGTATTTT. Amino acid sequence: CATSPGTRIDTQYF.

The chain carries TRBV5-6 and TRBJ2-3, with 7 positions matching TRBD2. The CDR3 is made up of 14 amino acids. Germline-derived CDR1 and CDR2 are SGHDT and YYEEEE. With V trimmed by 1 base and J by 1 base, 0 bases remained unmatched. The CDR3 DNA is TGTGCCAGCAGCTTGACTAGCGGCACAGATACGCAGTATTTT. It encodes CASSLTSGTDTQYF.

On this clone itself: Its ends do not fully match the called genes, so a read error is possible. The chain carries TRBV5-1 and TRBJ1-1, with D maybe TRBD1 (6 bases). CDR1 and CDR2 (germline): SGHRS, YFSETQ. This CDR3 comprises 15 residues. The chain's CDR3 is CASSLTGTLNNEAFF. In DNA, the CDR3 is TGCGCCAGCAGCTTAACCGGGACACTGAACAATGAAGCTTTCTTT.

The chain combines TRBV19 with TRBJ1-1; TRBD1 is a possible D gene (5 bases). This CDR3 has 13 amino acids. The V end was cut by 6 bases, the J end by 7 bases, with 15 bases between. Germline CDR1 and CDR2: LNHDA and SQIVND (reference sequence). The CDR3 DNA is TGTGCCAGTAGCAGGGTTGGGGTAGGTGAAGCTTTCTTT. It encodes CASSRVGVGEAFF.

The rearrangement links TRBV29-1 to TRBJ2-7, with 12 nucleotides matching TRBD2. There are 13 residues in the CDR3. Germline CDR1 is SQVTM and CDR2 is ANQGSEA. The trim removed 2 bases at V and 5 bases at J, leaving 1 base unmatched. This chain's CDR3 is CSVERLAGDEQYF. The CDR3 bases are TGCAGCGTTGAAAGACTAGCGGGAGACGAGCAGTACTTC.

This clone was counted once. The rearrangement uses TRBV7-8 and TRBJ1-2; possible D gene TRBD1, 5 bases. Between the trimmed V and J ends, which lost 1 base and 8 bases, there was a span of 17 bases. From germline, CDR1 is SGHVS and CDR2 FQNEAQ. The length of the CDR3 is 15 residues. The CDR3: CASSLVPGLGGGYTF. CDR3 bases: TGTGCCAGCAGCTTAGTTCCAGGGCTGGGGGGGGGCTACACCTTC.

V gene TRBV6-5 combines with J gene TRBJ2-4; D uncertain. The CDR3 runs 13 residues. V was trimmed by 7 bases and J by 6 bases, leaving 13 bases between them. Germline CDR1 and CDR2: MNHEY and SVGAGI. DNA for the CDR3: TGTGCCAGCACCTCCCCGGTTGGAAACATTCAGTACTTC. It yields the protein CASTSPVGNIQYF.

The V and J genes are TRBV10-3 and TRBJ2-5, with 7 positions matching TRBD2. The V segment lost 6 bases and the J segment 5 bases; nucleotides outside the gene matches: 6. Germline values: CDR1 ENHRY, CDR2 SYGVKD. The CDR3 length is 13 residues. Here the CDR3 reads CAIRGEGRETQYF. The CDR3 DNA reads TGTGCCATCAGGGGGGAGGGGAGGGAGACCCAGTACTTC.

This chain connects TRBV7-9 to TRBJ1-6; no clear D. The CDR3 has 14 residues. The germline CDR1 and CDR2 sequences are SEHNR and FQNEAQ (reference sequence). Trimming removed 5 bases at V and 3 bases at J, with 8 bases between. CDR3 DNA: TGTGCCAGCAGCGTCGGTGACTATAATTCACCCCTCCACTTT. It translates to CASSVGDYNSPLHF.

This clone was detected once. The chain links TRBV7-2 to TRBJ2-7, with D perhaps given as TRBD1 or TRBD2 (5 bases each). Germline V lookup: CDR1 SGHTA, CDR2 FQGNSA. This CDR3 region has 14 residues. The V gene lost 3 bases and the J gene lost 0 bases, with 9 bases spanning the gap. The CDR3 DNA reads as TGTGCCAGCAGCTTTGATGGGGGCTCCTACGAGCAGTACGTC. Its protein is CASSFDGGSYEQYV.

The CDR3 nucleotides read TGCGCCAGCAGTCGGGGAGCCCCGTCGGGTAGCGGGAGTGTTGGTGAGCAGTTCTTC. The encoded protein is CASSRGAPSGSGSVGEQFF. This sequence joins TRBV23-1 and TRBJ2-1; 9 bases are shared with TRBD2. TRBV23-1 is annotated as an ORF whose role is uncertain. The CDR3 covers 19 residues. The V gene end was trimmed by 4 bases and the J gene end by 9 bases; junction bases not matched to a gene: 22.

This clone appeared a few times. The chain couples TRBV19 to TRBJ2-7; a possible D gene is TRBD2 (5 bases). CDR3 length: 14 residues. Looked up from germline, CDR1 is LNHDA and CDR2 is SQIVND (reference sequence). Deletions cut 4 bases from V and 6 bases from J, with 16 bases between. The CDR3 DNA is TGTGCCAGTAGTAGAGCTAGCAGAGGATCCGAGCAGTACTTC. Protein sequence: CASSRASRGSEQYF.

The CDR3 spells CASSLSTGVPGELFF. For the CDR3, the DNA is TGTGCCAGCAGCTTATCGACAGGGGTCCCCGGGGAGCTGTTTTTT. The chain uses TRBV7-9 and TRBJ2-2, with TRBD1 identical over 8 bases. Germline V lookup: CDR1 SEHNR, CDR2 FQNEAQ (reference sequence). V trimming: 2 bases; J trimming: 6 bases; junction bases outside the gene matches: 5. The CDR3 is made up of 15 amino acids.

The rearrangement uses TRBV29-1 and TRBJ2-3, with TRBD1 matching over 7 bases. This CDR3 contains 16 residues. CDR1 and CDR2 (germline): SQVTM, ANQGSEA. V lost 2 bases to trimming and J lost 2 bases; unmatched junction nucleotides: 10. The CDR3 region has the DNA TGCAGCGTTGAAATCGGGAAGGGACAGACCACAGATACGCAGTATTTT. Residues: CSVEIGKGQTTDTQYF.